This T cell receptor beta chain appears in the sequencing data of a study of T cells after yellow fever vaccination. Study-wide points: One caveat is that FACS-sorted repertoires could contain abundant clonotypes contaminating from the bulk population. Only a minor proportion of clonotypes was detected across both CD4 and CD8 compartments.

Researchers made TCR cDNA using 5'RACE template switching, and this step added a universal primer site and UMIs. Each CDR3 protein gets one entry after TCRdb re-called the 5' RACE reads with MiXCR. The sample holds over 110,000 distinct CDR3 sequences, 7% to 9% seen once. This clonotype has at least ten counts. Its specificity is unknown. The receptor comes from a young man who received the YFV17D yellow fever vaccine. Here the sequenced sample was CD4+ T cells sorted from PBMCs, taken 5 days after the yellow fever booster vaccination.

CDR3: CASSPRGLTQETQYF. Here the CDR3 DNA reads TGTGCCAGCAGCCCGAGGGGGCTTACCCAAGAGACCCAGTACTTC. J is TRBJ2-5 and V is TRBV6-1; 7 bases are shared with TRBD1. Germline lookup yields CDR1 MNHNS and CDR2 SASEGT. V dropped 6 bases and J dropped 1; count of bases not matched to a gene: 8. The CDR3 covers 15 residues.